This paragraph covers one T cell receptor (beta chain) sequence. This entry belongs to a study of blood T cell repertoires in COVID-19. Study overall: The study drew acute and convalescent COVID-19 samples from the United States, Italy and Spain.

Per the study methods: Reference gene primer amplification yielded estimated nucleated cell counts. Libraries were prepared by immunoSEQ multiplex PCR; TCRdb keeps only in-frame clonotypes and omits some of them. V and J calls plus clone size are reproduced from that table; the DNA served to infer D and trimming. Of roughly 70,000 clones in the sample, around 82% were seen once. The TCR originated in a human donor in a cohort sampled during active COVID-19. The sample taken for sequencing was peripheral blood.

The CDR3 region has the DNA TGTGCCAGCAGTCCTCAGATGGGACAGGTTGATGGCTACACCTTC. Amino acids: CASSPQMGQVDGYTF. The rearrangement uses TRBV2 and TRBJ1-2; 8 nucleotides match TRBD1. J gave up 6 bases and V 5 bases, and 11 bases lay outside the gene matches. This CDR3 has 15 amino acids. Per the germline V gene, CDR1 is SNHLY and CDR2 is FYNNEI.